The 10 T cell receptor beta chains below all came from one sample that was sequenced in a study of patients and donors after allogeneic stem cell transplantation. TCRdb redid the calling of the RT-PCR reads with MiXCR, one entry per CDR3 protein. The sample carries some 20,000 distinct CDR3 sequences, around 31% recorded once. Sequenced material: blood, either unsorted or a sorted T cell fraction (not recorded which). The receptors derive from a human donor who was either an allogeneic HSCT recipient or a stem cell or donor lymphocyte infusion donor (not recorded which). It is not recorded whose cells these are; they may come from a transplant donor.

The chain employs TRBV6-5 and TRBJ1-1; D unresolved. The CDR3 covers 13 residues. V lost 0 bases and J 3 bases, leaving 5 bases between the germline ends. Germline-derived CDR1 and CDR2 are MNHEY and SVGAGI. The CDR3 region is CASSYSRYTEAFF. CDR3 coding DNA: TGTGCCAGCAGTTACTCGAGGTACACTGAAGCTTTCTTT.

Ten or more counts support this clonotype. The CDR3 reads CASSLNNQPQHF. Written as DNA, the CDR3 is TGTGCCAGCAGCCTGAACAATCAGCCCCAGCATTTT. This chain joins TRBV12-3 or TRBV12-4 and TRBJ1-5; D call uncertain. The CDR3 contains 12 residues. The germline V and J ends were trimmed by 6 bases and 3 bases, with 6 bases remaining between them.

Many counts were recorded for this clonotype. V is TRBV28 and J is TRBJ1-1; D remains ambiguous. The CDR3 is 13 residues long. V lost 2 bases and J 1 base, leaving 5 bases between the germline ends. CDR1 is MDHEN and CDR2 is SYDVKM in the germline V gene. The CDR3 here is CASSLGGNTEAFF. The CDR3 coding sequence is TGTGCCAGCAGTTTAGGTGGGAACACTGAAGCTTTCTTT.

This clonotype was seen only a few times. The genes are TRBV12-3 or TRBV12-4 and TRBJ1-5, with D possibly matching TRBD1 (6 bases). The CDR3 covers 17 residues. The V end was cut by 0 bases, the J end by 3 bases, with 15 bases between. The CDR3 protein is CASSLAVGQGSNQPQHF. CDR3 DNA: TGTGCCAGCAGTTTAGCGGTGGGCCAGGGGTCCAATCAGCCCCAGCATTTT.

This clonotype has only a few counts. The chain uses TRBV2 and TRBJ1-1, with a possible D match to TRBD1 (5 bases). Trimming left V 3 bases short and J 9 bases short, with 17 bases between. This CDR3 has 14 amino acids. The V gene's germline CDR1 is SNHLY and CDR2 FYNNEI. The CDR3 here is CASSDVGGSDQAFF. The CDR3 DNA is TGTGCCAGCAGTGATGTGGGGGGTTCGGATCAAGCTTTCTTT.

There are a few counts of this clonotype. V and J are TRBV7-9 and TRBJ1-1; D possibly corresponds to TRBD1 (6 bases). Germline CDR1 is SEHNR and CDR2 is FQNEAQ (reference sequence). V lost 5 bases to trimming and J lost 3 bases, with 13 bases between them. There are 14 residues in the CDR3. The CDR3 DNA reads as TGTGCCAGCAGCAGAAGGGGGAAGGACACTGAAGCTTTCTTT. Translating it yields CASSRRGKDTEAFF.

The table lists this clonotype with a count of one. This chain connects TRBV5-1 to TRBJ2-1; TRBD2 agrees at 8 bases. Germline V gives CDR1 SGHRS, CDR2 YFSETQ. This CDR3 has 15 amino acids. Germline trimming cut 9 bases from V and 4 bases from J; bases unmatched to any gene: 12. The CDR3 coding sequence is TGCGCCACCTCGCCGGCGGGGGGCCAATACAATGAGCAGTTCTTC. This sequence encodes CATSPAGGQYNEQFF.

The CDR3 bases are TGCAGTGCTCGAACAGGGTCCACCGGGGAGCTGTTTTTT. This codes for CSARTGSTGELFF. The chain carries TRBV20-1 and TRBJ2-2; tentative D call: TRBD1 (6 bases). In germline, CDR1 is DFQATT, CDR2 SNEGSKA (reference sequence). The CDR3 has 13 amino acids. Trimming pared 5 bases from V and 4 bases from J, leaving 11 bases between.

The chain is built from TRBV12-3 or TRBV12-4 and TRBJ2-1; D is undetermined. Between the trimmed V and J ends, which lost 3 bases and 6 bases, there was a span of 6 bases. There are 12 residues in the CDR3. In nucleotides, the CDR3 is TGTGCCAGCAGTTTTTCCGTCAATGAGCAGTTCTTC. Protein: CASSFSVNEQFF.

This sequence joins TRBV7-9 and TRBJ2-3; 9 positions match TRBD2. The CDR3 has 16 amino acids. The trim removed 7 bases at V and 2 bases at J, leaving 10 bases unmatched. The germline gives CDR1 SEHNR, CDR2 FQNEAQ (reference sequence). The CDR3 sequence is CASTLLSGGHTDTQYF. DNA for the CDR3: TGTGCCAGCACCCTACTTAGCGGGGGTCACACAGATACGCAGTATTTT.